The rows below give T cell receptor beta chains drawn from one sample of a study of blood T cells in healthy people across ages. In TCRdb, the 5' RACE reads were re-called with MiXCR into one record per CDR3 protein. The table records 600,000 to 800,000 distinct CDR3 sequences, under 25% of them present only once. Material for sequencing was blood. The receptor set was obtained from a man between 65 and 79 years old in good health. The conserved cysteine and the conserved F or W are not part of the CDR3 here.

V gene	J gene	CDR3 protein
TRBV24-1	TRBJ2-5	ATSSSGSGETQY
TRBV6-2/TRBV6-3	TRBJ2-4	ASRREFENIQY
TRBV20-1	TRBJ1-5	SVTRTGVNQPQH
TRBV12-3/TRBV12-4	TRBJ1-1	ASRSEGTEAF
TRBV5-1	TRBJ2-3	ASSFEGGTDTQY
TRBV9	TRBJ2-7	ASSQQAGWDEQY
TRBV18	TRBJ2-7	ASSPSSGGYEQY
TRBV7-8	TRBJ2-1	ASSLAVQRDGEQF
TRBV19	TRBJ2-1	ASSIQGFYNEQF
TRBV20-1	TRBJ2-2	SANDRGNTGELF
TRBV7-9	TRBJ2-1	ASSLEAGDNEQF
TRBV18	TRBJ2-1	ASSPEGTQF
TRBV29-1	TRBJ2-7	SVEDRLTYEQY
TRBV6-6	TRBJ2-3	AIIGADTQY
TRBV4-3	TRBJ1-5	AGSLEDGNQPQH
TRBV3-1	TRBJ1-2	ASSQEGGYT
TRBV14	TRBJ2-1	ASSRTNGRALNEQF
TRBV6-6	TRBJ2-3	ASSYPGVADTQY
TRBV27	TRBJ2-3	ASSPELGSNTQY
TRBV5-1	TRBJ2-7	ASSTSAPYEQY
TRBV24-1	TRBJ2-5	ATSDPSPPDRGQTQY
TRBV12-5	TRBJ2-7	ASGVGQFTYEQY
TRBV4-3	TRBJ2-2	ASSQGLGLGNTGELF
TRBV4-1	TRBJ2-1	ASSRTGTPSYNEQF
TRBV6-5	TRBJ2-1	ASRAGTAEQF
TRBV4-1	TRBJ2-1	ASSQDPASSYNEQF
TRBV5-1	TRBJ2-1	ASNDGTSRNNEQF
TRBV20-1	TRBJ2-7	SARDDRSTYEQY
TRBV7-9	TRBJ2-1	ASSSTSTYNEQF
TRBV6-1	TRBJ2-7	ASSEAGPREAPHEQY
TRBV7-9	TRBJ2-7	ASSVPGMGYEQY
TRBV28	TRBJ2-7	ASSLNQGTGEQY
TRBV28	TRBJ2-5	ASVSKETQY
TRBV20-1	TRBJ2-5	SARDPRQETQY
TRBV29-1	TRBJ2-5	SVRDFETQY
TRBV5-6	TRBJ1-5	ASSLGQYSNQPQH
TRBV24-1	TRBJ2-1	ATSLLPYNEQF
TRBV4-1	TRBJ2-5	ASSQDMASTQY
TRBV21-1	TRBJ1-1	AGRGEDTEAF
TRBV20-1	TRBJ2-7	SARDRDSHEQY
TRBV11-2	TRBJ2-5	ASSLDRETQY
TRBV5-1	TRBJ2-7	ASSLTSDVSYEQY
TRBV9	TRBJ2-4	ASSAEAGGPQY